The sequence of this TCR beta chain was determined in a study of T cell responses to AZD1222 COVID-19 vaccine. The study, taken as a whole, reports: The study sampled repertoires only after the peak T cell response.

Trimming left V 4 bases short and J 8 bases short, with 14 bases between. This CDR3 is built from 13 residues. Turning to this clone: As yet, its antigen is unknown.

Libraries were prepared by immunoSEQ multiplex PCR; TCRdb keeps only in-frame clonotypes and omits some of them. The sample lists more than 60,000 clones, 65% to 90% seen once, with 15% to 25% in the top ten. The clonotype originates from an adult in good health. Here the sequenced sample was peripheral blood, taken on day 0 of AZD1222 vaccination. V and J are TRBV12-3 or TRBV12-4 and TRBJ1-2; tentative D call: TRBD1 (5 bases). The DNA for the CDR3 is TGTGCCAGCAGTTCCGGGCGGGGGGAAGGCTACACCTTC. Amino acids: CASSSGRGEGYTF.